The next 25 T cell receptor beta chains were all read from a single sample in a study of T cell changes during pregnancy in multiple sclerosis. The repertoire was sequenced with immunoSEQ multiplex PCR; TCRdb's copy has only in-frame clones and lacks some. The sample contains tens of thousands of clones, around 93% of which appear only once. This material consisted of peripheral blood, taken after pregnancy. The receptor source for this set is a female donor with multiple sclerosis, enrolled in a pregnancy study.

The gene calls are TRBV10-3 and TRBJ2-3; no clear D gene. The length of the CDR3 is 14 residues. Germline CDR1 reads ENHRY; CDR2 reads SYGVKD. The V end was cut by 3 bases, the J end by 2 bases, with 9 bases between. The CDR3 bases are TGTGCCATCAGTGACCCCCCAAACACAGATACGCAGTATTTT. Encoded protein: CAISDPPNTDTQYF.

This clone showed up just a few times. The CDR3 coding sequence is TGTGCCAGCAGTTTTTACAGGGCTGGAAACACCATATATTTT. It is translated as CASSFYRAGNTIYF. V is TRBV28 and J is TRBJ1-3, with D possibly being TRBD1 (6 bases). Germline CDR1 and CDR2: MDHEN and SYDVKM. This CDR3 comprises 14 residues. V was cut by 3 bases and J by 2 bases, with 8 bases left in between.

CDR3 protein: CASSFGTSGRIRNEQFF. In DNA form, the CDR3 reads TGTGCCAGTAGTTTCGGGACTAGCGGGAGAATTCGCAATGAGCAGTTCTTC. V usage is TRBV19 and J usage is TRBJ2-1; TRBD2 matches at 14 bases. With V trimmed by 5 bases and J by 6 bases, 9 bases remained unmatched. Germline-derived CDR1 and CDR2 are LNHDA and SQIVND (reference sequence). The CDR3 loop spans 17 amino acids.

The rearrangement links TRBV30 to TRBJ1-2; 7 bases fit TRBD1. The J segment lost 7 bases and the V segment lost 3 bases, leaving 11 bases of the junction unmatched. CDR1 is GTSNPN and CDR2 is SVGIG in the germline V gene (reference sequence). This CDR3 spans 14 amino acids. The CDR3 protein is CAWRRSQGGFGYTF. CDR3 bases: TGTGCCTGGAGGAGGTCGCAGGGGGGATTTGGCTACACCTTC. Drawing the rest from reference TRBV30 and TRBJ1-2, the complete variable domain is SQTIHQWPATLVQPVGSPLSLECTVEGTSNPNLYWYRQAAGRGLQLLFYSVGIGQISSEVPQNLSASRPQDRQFILSSKKLLLSDSGFYLCAWRRSQGGFGYTFGSGTRLTVV.

The chain is built from TRBV9 and TRBJ1-2; 8 bases are a match to TRBD1. V was clipped by 4 bases and J by 3 bases; unmatched bases: 11. The CDR3 is 16 amino acids. Germline CDR1 and CDR2: SGDLS and YYNGEE. The chain's CDR3 is CASSLSDRGDYYGYTF. In DNA, the CDR3 is TGTGCCAGCAGCCTCTCCGACAGGGGTGATTACTATGGCTACACCTTC.

V gene TRBV19 combines with J gene TRBJ1-2, with D unclear. CDR3 length: 14 residues. CDR1 is LNHDA and CDR2 is SQIVND in the germline V gene (reference sequence). Trimming took off 6 bases at V and 4 bases at J, with 15 bases between the two ends. The CDR3 nucleotides read TGTGCCAGTAGCTCCCGGGGTCCGGGCTATGGCTACACCTTC. Its protein product is CASSSRGPGYGYTF.

The genes are TRBV6-4 and TRBJ2-1, with 11 bases matching TRBD2. The CDR3 runs to 16 residues. After removal of 4 bases from V and 8 bases from J, the junction contained 10 bases not matched to a gene. Germline V gene sequence: CDR1 MRHNA, CDR2 SNTAGT. For the CDR3, the DNA is TGTGCCAGCAGTGGAGTAGCGGGAGGGCCTTGGTATGAGCAGTTCTTC. Protein sequence: CASSGVAGGPWYEQFF.

About this clone itself: A read error may produce the germline difference seen at one junction end. The chain joins TRBV7-7 to TRBJ2-3, with D possibly being TRBD2 (6 bases). Germline CDR1 reads SSHAT; CDR2 reads FNYEAQ (reference sequence). This CDR3 has 15 amino acids. DNA for the CDR3: TGTGCTAGCAGCTTAGGGGCTAGCGTGGGAGATACGCAGTATTTT. It yields the protein CASSLGASVGDTQYF. Using reference TRBV7-7 and TRBJ2-3 for the parts outside the CDR3, the full variable domain is GAGVSQSPRYKVTKRGQDVTLRCDPISSHATLYWYQQALGQGPEFLTYFNYEAQPDKSGLPSDRFSAERPEGSISTLTIQRTEQRDSAMYRCASSLGASVGDTQYFGPGTRLTVL.

V usage is TRBV29-1 and J usage is TRBJ1-2; D may be TRBD1 (5 bases). In germline, CDR1 is SQVTM, CDR2 ANQGSEA. Between the trimmed V and J ends, which lost 1 base and 5 bases, there was a span of 11 bases. There are 13 residues in the CDR3. In DNA form, the CDR3 reads TGCAGCGTTGAAGTGACAGCGCCATATGGCTACACCTTC. Amino acid sequence: CSVEVTAPYGYTF. Full variable domain (outside the CDR3, taken from reference TRBV29-1 and TRBJ1-2): SAVISQKPSRDICQRGTSLTIQCQVDSQVTMMFWYRQQPGQSLTLIATANQGSEATYESGFVIDKFPISRPNLTFSTLTVSNMSPEDSSIYLCSVEVTAPYGYTFGSGTRLTVV.

The V gene is TRBV4-2, the J gene TRBJ2-3, with D possibly being TRBD2 (6 bases). V lost 4 bases to trimming and J lost 5 bases, with 19 bases between them. From germline, CDR1 is LGHNA and CDR2 YNFKEQ. The length of the CDR3 is 16 residues. CDR3 in amino acids: CASSRARRTGEDTQYF. The CDR3 DNA reads as TGTGCCAGCAGCCGGGCCCGGAGGACGGGAGAAGATACGCAGTATTTT.

This chain joins TRBV6-1 and TRBJ2-4, with TRBD2 matching over 9 bases. The germline CDR1 and CDR2 sequences are MNHNS and SASEGT. The CDR3 sequence is 18 residues long. V dropped 3 bases and J dropped 0; count of bases not matched to a gene: 9. CDR3 sequence (DNA): TGTGCCAGCAGTGACCCGGGGCGGGAGGGCCGAGCCAAAAACATTCAGTACTTC. Translating gives CASSDPGREGRAKNIQYF.

This sequence joins TRBV4-1 and TRBJ2-1; no clear D. The length of the CDR3 is 16 residues. Germline assignment: CDR1 MGHRA and CDR2 YSYEKL. Trimming stripped 1 base from V and 3 bases from J, with 13 bases between. The CDR3 nucleotides read TGCGCCAGCAGCCAAGTCAACTTAGTGAGCTACAATGAGCAGTTCTTC. It encodes CASSQVNLVSYNEQFF.

The chain recombines TRBV28 with TRBJ2-7; 9 bases are a match to TRBD2. CDR3 length: 19 residues. The J segment lost 0 bases and the V segment lost 2 bases, leaving 14 bases of the junction unmatched. Germline lookup yields CDR1 MDHEN and CDR2 SYDVKM. CDR3 amino acids: CASSLPGVRTSVSSYEQYF. CDR3 DNA sequence: TGTGCCAGCAGTTTACCGGGGGTAAGGACTAGCGTTTCCTCCTACGAGCAGTACTTC.

The CDR3 DNA reads as TGCGCCAGCAGCCGATCAGGACTGACAACTGAAGCTTTCTTT. Protein sequence: CASSRSGLTTEAFF. V usage is TRBV4-1 and J usage is TRBJ1-1; no clear D. The CDR3 is 14 residues long. The V end lost 4 bases, the J end lost 5 bases, and 14 bases lay between the germline ends. Per germline, CDR1 MGHRA and CDR2 YSYEKL.

This clone was counted once. This sequence joins TRBV2 and TRBJ2-7; possible D gene TRBD2, 6 bases. The CDR3 loop spans 11 amino acids. Germline CDR1 and CDR2: SNHLY and FYNNEI. V was cut by 8 bases and J by 9 bases, with 14 bases left in between. CDR3 nucleotides: TGTGCCAGCCGAAGGGAGGTGTTGCAGTACTTC. Its translation is CASRREVLQYF.

This clone appeared once. This sequence joins TRBV13 and TRBJ2-7, with D possibly matching TRBD2 (6 bases). CDR1 and CDR2 (germline): PRHDT, FYEKMQ (reference sequence). V dropped 4 bases and J dropped 3 bases, with 13 bases sitting between them. The length of the CDR3 is 14 residues. The CDR3 DNA reads TGTGCCAGCAGCTCCCGCCGGGACTTCTACGAGCAGTACTTC. This translates into CASSSRRDFYEQYF. The full variable domain, with the rest looked up from reference TRBV13 and TRBJ2-7, is AAGVIQSPRHLIKEKRETATLKCYPIPRHDTVYWYQQGPGQDPQFLISFYEKMQSDKGSIPDRFSAQQFSDYHSELNMSSLELGDSALYFCASSSRRDFYEQYFGPGTRLTVT.

The rearrangement joins TRBV11-2 to TRBJ2-7, with 12 bases that match TRBD1. V trimming: 4 bases; J trimming: 6 bases; junction bases outside the gene matches: 4. CDR3 length: 14 amino acids. The V gene's germline CDR1 is SGHAT and CDR2 FQNNGV. The CDR3 region is CASSSGTGGFEQYF. DNA of the CDR3: TGTGCCAGCAGCTCCGGGACAGGGGGCTTCGAGCAGTACTTC.

This rearrangement joins TRBV5-4 to TRBJ2-3; 10 nucleotides align to TRBD2. Looked up from germline, CDR1 is SGHNT and CDR2 is YYREEE (reference sequence). V shed 3 bases, J shed 5 bases, and the junction held 6 bases outside the gene matches. This CDR3 is 15 amino acids long. CDR3 sequence reads: CASSSGTSAGDTQYF. CDR3 in DNA: TGTGCCAGCAGCTCCGGGACTAGCGCAGGAGATACGCAGTATTTT.

V and J are TRBV28 and TRBJ2-5, with D perhaps TRBD2 (5 bases). V lost 2 bases and J lost 3, with 13 bases in between. This CDR3 has 15 amino acids. Germline CDR1 and CDR2: MDHEN and SYDVKM. The CDR3 coding sequence is TGTGCCAGCAGTTTAGGTCGCGGGTGGGAAGAGACCCAGTACTTC. Amino acid sequence: CASSLGRGWEETQYF. The full variable domain, in which reference TRBV28 and TRBJ2-5 provide the parts outside the CDR3, is DVKVTQSSRYLVKRTGEKVFLECVQDMDHENMFWYRQDPGLGLRLIYFSYDVKMKEKGDIPEGYSVSREKKERFSLILESASTNQTSMYLCASSLGRGWEETQYFGPGTRLLVL.

V gene TRBV5-1 combines with J gene TRBJ2-7; D is ambiguous. The CDR3 length is 15 residues. V was cut by 4 bases and J by 0 bases, with 14 bases left in between. Germline CDR1 and CDR2: SGHRS and YFSETQ. CDR3 nucleotides: TGCGCCAGCAGCCCTGTCCCACAGTACTCCTACGAGCAGTACTTC. This codes for CASSPVPQYSYEQYF.

The rearrangement uses TRBV15 and TRBJ2-7; D is perhaps TRBD2 (6 bases). This CDR3 comprises 15 residues. Between the trimmed V and J ends, which lost 0 bases and 5 bases, there was a span of 14 bases. Germline assignment: CDR1 LNHNV and CDR2 YYDKDF (reference sequence). CDR3 protein: CATSRDLAGRNEQYF. CDR3 coding DNA: TGTGCCACCAGCAGAGATCTTGCAGGGAGGAACGAGCAGTACTTC.

The chain has TRBV19 and TRBJ1-5; 8 nucleotides agree with TRBD1. The CDR3 extends over 14 amino acids. V lost 4 bases and J lost 7; bases outside the gene matches: 6. The V gene's germline CDR1 is LNHDA and CDR2 SQIVND (reference sequence). CDR3 bases: TGTGCCAGTAGTACAGGACAGGGCTACCAGCCCCAGCATTTT. Protein: CASSTGQGYQPQHF. Complete variable domain (other parts from reference TRBV19 and TRBJ1-5): DGGITQSPKYLFRKEGQNVTLSCEQNLNHDAMYWYRQDPGQGLRLIYYSQIVNDFQKGDIAEGYSVSREKKESFPLTVTSAQKNPTAFYLCASSTGQGYQPQHFGDGTRLSIL.

Points on this clone: Additional DNA sequences in this sample encode the identical CDR3. The chain links TRBV4-3 to TRBJ2-7; tentative D call: TRBD1 (6 bases). CDR3 length: 13 residues. V was clipped by 0 bases and J by 4 bases, with 7 bases between them. CDR1 and CDR2 (germline): LGHNA, YSLEER. The DNA for the CDR3 is TGCGCCAGCAGCCAAGAACAGGGTTACGAGCAGTACTTC. Translating gives CASSQEQGYEQYF.

The chain has TRBV2 and TRBJ1-5; D remains ambiguous. The length of the CDR3 is 17 residues. Germline CDR1 SNHLY, CDR2 FYNNEI. Trimming pared 6 bases from V and 0 bases from J, leaving 18 bases between. Here the CDR3 reads CASRARPTTNSNQPQHF. CDR3 DNA sequence: TGTGCCAGCAGGGCACGACCGACTACTAATAGCAATCAGCCCCAGCATTTT.

This chain links TRBV25-1 with TRBJ2-2; 10 bases map to TRBD1. The CDR3 sequence is 15 residues long. V gave up 4 bases and J gave up 3 bases; unmatched junction bases: 2. Per germline, CDR1 MGHDK and CDR2 SYGVNS. In DNA form, the CDR3 reads TGTGCCAGCAGTGGACAGGGGGCTTACACCGGGGAGCTGTTTTTT. It specifies CASSGQGAYTGELFF.